The clone carrying this TCR beta chain was recorded many times. Antigen specificity is unknown. This specimen belongs to a study of T-cell reconstitution after alpha-beta-depleted transplantation in children. General observations from the study: T cells produced anew were the main source of T-cell counts and diversity one year after transplant. Where some patients showed high TCRbeta diversity at day 60, it came from recipient T cells and thymic progenitors that had survived.

The TCRbeta library was prepared with unique molecular identifiers. TCRdb itself ran the PCR reads through MiXCR, one entry per CDR3 protein. This sample has about 110,000 distinct CDR3 sequences, with around 6.4% found just once. The sequencing here drew on PBMCs, mostly from graft donor cells, taken 360 days after TCRalphabeta/CD19-depleted stem cell transplant. The source is a male patient under 10 years old who had a stem cell transplant for acute lymphoblastic leukemia, so the T cells may come from the graft donor.

The CDR3 loop reads CASSESTTFYGYTF. The CDR3 coding sequence is TGTGCCAGCAGTGAATCAACCACTTTCTATGGCTACACCTTC. The chain couples TRBV25-1 to TRBJ1-2; D remains unclear. V lost 1 base to trimming and J lost 4 bases, with 10 bases between them. The CDR3 totals 14 residues. The germline V gene encodes CDR1 MGHDK and CDR2 SYGVNS.